The T cell receptor (beta chain) under discussion was sequenced for a study of metastatic and nonmetastatic thyroid tumors. For the study at large: Thyroid patients, malignant and benign, had repertoires compared across blood and tumor or nodule tissue.

By its share, this clone is medium-sized. Original methodology: Built for papillary thyroid cancer, a distant-metastasis classifier drew on CDR3 differences across clinicopathological groups. TCRdb re-called the PCR reads with MiXCR. TCRdb, rather than the study authors, made the V and J calls. The data contain approximately 12,000 clones, under 35% of them singletons. Every patient was untreated before thyroid surgery. The CDR3 has 15 amino acids. With 5 bases removed from V and 0 bases from J, the gap between germline ends came to 17 bases. The germline V gene encodes CDR1 DFQATT and CDR2 SNEGSKA (reference sequence).

The source of this sequence is a female donor with papillary thyroid cancer or a benign thyroid nodule (not recorded which). Some clones in this sample may be carry-over from other donors' samples. The sequenced sample was tumor tissue. The V gene is TRBV20-1, the J gene TRBJ2-7; possible D gene TRBD1, 5 bases. The CDR3 region has the DNA TGCAGTGCTTCACCTATGCAGGGAATCTCCTACGAGCAGTACTTC. Translating it yields CSASPMQGISYEQYF.